This TCR beta chain was recorded in a study of cytomegalovirus exposure and HLA in healthy donors. Study observations and caveats: Many donors shared some public TCRs, even though most TCR sequences were rare.

Primers: 60 Vbeta forward and 13 Jbeta reverse. TCRdb's copy holds only in-frame clones and misses some; the assay was immunoSEQ multiplex PCR. The sample gives under 150,000 clones, roughly 84% of which show up once; around 1.2% is in the top ten. Details on this clone: Its cognate antigen is unknown.

The germline V gene has CDR1 MNHNY and CDR2 SVGAGI (reference sequence). This CDR3 comprises 14 residues. V lost 4 bases and J 3 bases, leaving 12 bases between the germline ends. The chain carries TRBV6-6 and TRBJ2-5, with D perhaps matching TRBD1 (6 bases). The sequenced sample was PBMCs. The TCR sequence derives from a girl aged 2-10 years in good health and CMV-seronegative. CDR3 loop: CASSWTAEEETQYF. The CDR3 nucleotides read TGTGCCAGCAGTTGGACAGCCGAAGAAGAGACCCAGTACTTC.